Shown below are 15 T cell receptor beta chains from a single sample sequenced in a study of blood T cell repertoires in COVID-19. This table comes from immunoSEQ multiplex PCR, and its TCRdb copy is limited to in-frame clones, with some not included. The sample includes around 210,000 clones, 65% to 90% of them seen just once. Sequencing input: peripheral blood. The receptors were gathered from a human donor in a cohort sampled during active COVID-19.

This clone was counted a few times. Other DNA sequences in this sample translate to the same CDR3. This CDR3 is CASSLGGGETQYF. The DNA of the CDR3 is TGCGCCAGCAGCTTGGGCGGCGGGGAGACCCAGTACTTC. The chain joins TRBV5-1 to TRBJ2-5; D is perhaps TRBD2 (5 bases). Germline-derived CDR1 and CDR2 are SGHRS and YFSETQ. The CDR3 has 13 amino acids. V lost 0 bases and J 5 bases, leaving 8 bases between the germline ends.

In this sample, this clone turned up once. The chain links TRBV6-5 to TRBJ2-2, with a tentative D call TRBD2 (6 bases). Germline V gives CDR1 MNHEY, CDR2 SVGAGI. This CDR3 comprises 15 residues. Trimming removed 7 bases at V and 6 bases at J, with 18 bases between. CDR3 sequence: CASTTAGSGSGELFF. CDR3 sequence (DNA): TGTGCCAGCACTACGGCGGGGTCAGGATCCGGGGAGCTGTTTTTT.

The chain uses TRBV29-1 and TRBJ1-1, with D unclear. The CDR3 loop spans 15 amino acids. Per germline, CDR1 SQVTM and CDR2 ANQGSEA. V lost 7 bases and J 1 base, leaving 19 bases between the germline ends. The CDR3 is CSGHLSMLSNTEAFF. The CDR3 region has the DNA TGCAGCGGTCACTTAAGCATGTTGTCGAACACTGAAGCTTTCTTT.

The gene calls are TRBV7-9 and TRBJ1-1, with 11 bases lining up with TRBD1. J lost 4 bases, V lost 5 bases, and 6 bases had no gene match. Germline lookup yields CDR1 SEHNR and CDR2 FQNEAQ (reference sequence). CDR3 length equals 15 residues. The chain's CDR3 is CASSTGQGAGTEAFF. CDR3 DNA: TGTGCCAGCAGCACCGGACAGGGGGCGGGCACTGAAGCTTTCTTT.

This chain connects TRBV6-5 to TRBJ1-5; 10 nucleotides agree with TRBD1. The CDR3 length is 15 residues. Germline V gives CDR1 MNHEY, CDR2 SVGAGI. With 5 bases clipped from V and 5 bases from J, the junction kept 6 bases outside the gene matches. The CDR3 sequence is CASSRDRGRDQPQHF. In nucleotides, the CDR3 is TGTGCCAGCAGTCGAGACAGGGGGCGCGATCAGCCCCAGCATTTT.

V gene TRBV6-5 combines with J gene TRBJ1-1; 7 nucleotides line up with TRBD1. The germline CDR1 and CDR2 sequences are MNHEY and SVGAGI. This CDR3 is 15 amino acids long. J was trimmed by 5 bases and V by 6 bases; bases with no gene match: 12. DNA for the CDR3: TGTGCCAGCAGCCTCACCCTGACAGGGCGGACTGAAGCTTTCTTT. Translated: CASSLTLTGRTEAFF.

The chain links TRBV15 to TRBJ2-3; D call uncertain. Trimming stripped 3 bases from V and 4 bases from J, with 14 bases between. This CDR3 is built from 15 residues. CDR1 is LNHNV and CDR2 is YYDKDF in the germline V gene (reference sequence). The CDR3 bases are TGTGCCACCAGCAGGGCCTCCCGCCTGGCAGATACGCAGTATTTT. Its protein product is CATSRASRLADTQYF.

The CDR3: CASSPGQGGVYEQYF. For the CDR3, the DNA is TGTGCCAGCAGTCCGGGACAAGGAGGCGTCTACGAGCAGTACTTC. V and J are TRBV28 and TRBJ2-7; D is possibly TRBD1 (6 bases). This CDR3 region has 15 residues. Germline V gene lookup returns CDR1 MDHEN and CDR2 SYDVKM. Between the trimmed V and J ends, which lost 5 bases and 3 bases, there was a span of 17 bases.

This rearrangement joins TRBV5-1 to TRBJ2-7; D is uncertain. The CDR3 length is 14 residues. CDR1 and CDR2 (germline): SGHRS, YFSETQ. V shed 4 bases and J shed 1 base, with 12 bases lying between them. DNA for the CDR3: TGCGCCAGCAGCCATAATGCAGGATCCTACGAGCAGTACTTC. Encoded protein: CASSHNAGSYEQYF.

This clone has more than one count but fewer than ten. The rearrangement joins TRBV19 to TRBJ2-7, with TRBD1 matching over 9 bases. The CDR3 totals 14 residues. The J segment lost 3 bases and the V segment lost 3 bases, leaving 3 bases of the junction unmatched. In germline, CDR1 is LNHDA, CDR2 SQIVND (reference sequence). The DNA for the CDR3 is TGTGCCAGTAGTATCAGGGGACAGGGCTACGAGCAGTACTTC. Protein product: CASSIRGQGYEQYF.

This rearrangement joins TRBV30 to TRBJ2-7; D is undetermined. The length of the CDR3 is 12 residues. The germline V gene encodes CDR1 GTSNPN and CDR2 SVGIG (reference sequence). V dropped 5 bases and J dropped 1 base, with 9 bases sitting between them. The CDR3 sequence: CAWARRSYEQYF. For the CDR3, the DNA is TGTGCCTGGGCCCGTCGGTCCTACGAGCAGTACTTC. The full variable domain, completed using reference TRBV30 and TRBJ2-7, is SQTIHQWPATLVQPVGSPLSLECTVEGTSNPNLYWYRQAAGRGLQLLFYSVGIGQISSEVPQNLSASRPQDRQFILSSKKLLLSDSGFYLCAWARRSYEQYFGPGTRLTVT.

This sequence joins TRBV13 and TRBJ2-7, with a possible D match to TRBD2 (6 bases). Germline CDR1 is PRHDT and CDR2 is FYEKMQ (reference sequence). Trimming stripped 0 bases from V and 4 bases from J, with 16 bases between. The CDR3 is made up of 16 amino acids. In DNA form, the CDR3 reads TGTGCCAGCAGCTTAGGTGGCGCAGGAGGGGCTTACGAGCAGTACTTC. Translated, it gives CASSLGGAGGAYEQYF.

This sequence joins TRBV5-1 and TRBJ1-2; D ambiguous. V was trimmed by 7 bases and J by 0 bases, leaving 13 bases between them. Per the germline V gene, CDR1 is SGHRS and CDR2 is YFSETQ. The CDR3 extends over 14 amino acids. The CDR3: CASASGPTNYGYTF. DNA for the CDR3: TGCGCCAGCGCTTCTGGGCCGACTAACTATGGCTACACCTTC.

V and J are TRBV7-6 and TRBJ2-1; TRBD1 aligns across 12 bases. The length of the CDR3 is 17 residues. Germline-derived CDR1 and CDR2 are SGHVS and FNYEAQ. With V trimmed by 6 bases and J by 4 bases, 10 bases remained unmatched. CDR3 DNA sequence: TGTGCCAGCAGACACACGGGGGACAGGGGGCTATACAATGAGCAGTTCTTC. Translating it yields CASRHTGDRGLYNEQFF.

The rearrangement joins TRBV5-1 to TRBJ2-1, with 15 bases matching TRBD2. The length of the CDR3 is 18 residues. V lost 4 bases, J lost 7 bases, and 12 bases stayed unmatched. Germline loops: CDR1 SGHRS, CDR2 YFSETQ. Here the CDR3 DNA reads TGCGCCAGCAGCCGAAAAGGGACTAGCGGGAGGAAATCAAATGAGCAGTTCTTC. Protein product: CASSRKGTSGRKSNEQFF. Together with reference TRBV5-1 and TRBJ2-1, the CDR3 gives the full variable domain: KAGVTQTPRYLIKTRGQQVTLSCSPISGHRSVSWYQQTPGQGLQFLFEYFSETQRNKGNFPGRFSGRQFSNSRSEMNVSTLELGDSALYLCASSRKGTSGRKSNEQFFGPGTRLTVL.